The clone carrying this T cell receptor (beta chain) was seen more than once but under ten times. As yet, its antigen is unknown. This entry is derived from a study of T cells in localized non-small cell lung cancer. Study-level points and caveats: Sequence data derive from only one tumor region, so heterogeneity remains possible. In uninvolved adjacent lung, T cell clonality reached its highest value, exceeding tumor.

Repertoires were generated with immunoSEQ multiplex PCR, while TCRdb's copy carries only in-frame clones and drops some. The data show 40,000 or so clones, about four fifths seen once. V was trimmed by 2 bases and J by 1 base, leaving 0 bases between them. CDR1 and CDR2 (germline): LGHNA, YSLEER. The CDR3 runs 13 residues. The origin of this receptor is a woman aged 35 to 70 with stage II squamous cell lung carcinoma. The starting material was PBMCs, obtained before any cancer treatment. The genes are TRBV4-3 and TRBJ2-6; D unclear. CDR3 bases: TGCGCCAGCAGCCAATCTGGGGCCAACGTCCTGACTTTC. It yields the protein CASSQSGANVLTF.